This T cell receptor beta chain is from a study of T-cell memory formation after mild COVID-19. TCRdb itself ran the 5' RACE reads through MiXCR, one entry per CDR3 protein. This sample has hundreds of thousands of distinct CDR3 sequences, with around a quarter found just once. CDR3 length: 11 residues. V dropped 2 bases and J dropped 5 bases, with 1 base sitting between them. The germline V gene encodes CDR1 ENHRY and CDR2 SYGVKD. Sequences were obtained from PBMCs or a T cell subset sorted from them (not recorded which). This receptor was obtained from an adult woman who had mild COVID-19 (a few samples of this study predate the infection). Cell type and time point are not known. The genes are TRBV10-3 and TRBJ2-1; D remains unclear. This CDR3 reads CAISEHNEQFF. CDR3 in DNA: TGTGCCATCAGTGAGCACAATGAGCAGTTCTTC.